The clone carrying this TCR beta chain was recorded a few times. The antigen is unknown. The sample comes from a study of T cells in Graves' hyperthyroidism and ophthalmopathy. Whole-study context: The initial diagnosis was the point when peripheral blood was collected, ahead of any treatment. Study-wide findings and caveats: Ophthalmopathy got predicted by the model a median around 6.8 months before its onset. Most clonotypes that expanded in the thyroid above 0.001 also showed up in blood. Ophthalmopathy and stable hyperthyroidism were separated by a 13 V-J model.

TCR beta CDR3 regions were amplified from RNA. The HTBI primer set drove a first-round RT-PCR of the TCR CDR3. TCRdb itself ran the multiplex PCR reads through MiXCR, one entry per CDR3 protein. The sample includes approximately 640,000 distinct CDR3 sequences, 15% to 20% of them seen just once. The ends were cut back, 7 bases at V and 1 base at J, with 13 bases in the middle. The CDR3 extends over 14 amino acids. The chain recombines TRBV12-3 or TRBV12-4 with TRBJ1-1, with D unresolved. The clonotype was recovered from a man aged 50 to 60 with Graves' hyperthyroidism. Material for sequencing was blood. CDR3 sequence (DNA): TGTGCCAGCACCGAAAATGCAGGGAACACTGAAGCTTTCTTT. Protein: CASTENAGNTEAFF.